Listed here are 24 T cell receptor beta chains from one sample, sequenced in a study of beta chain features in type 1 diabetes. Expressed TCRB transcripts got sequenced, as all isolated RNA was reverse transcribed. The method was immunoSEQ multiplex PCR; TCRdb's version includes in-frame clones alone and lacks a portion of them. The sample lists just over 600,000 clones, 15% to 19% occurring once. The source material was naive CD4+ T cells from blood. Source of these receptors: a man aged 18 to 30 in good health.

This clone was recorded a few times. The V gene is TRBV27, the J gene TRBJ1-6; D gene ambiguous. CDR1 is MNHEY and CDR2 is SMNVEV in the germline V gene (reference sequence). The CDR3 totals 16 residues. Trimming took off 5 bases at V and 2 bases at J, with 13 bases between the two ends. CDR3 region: CASSRNQVTYNSPLHF. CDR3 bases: TGTGCCAGCAGTCGGAATCAGGTGACCTATAATTCACCCCTCCACTTT.

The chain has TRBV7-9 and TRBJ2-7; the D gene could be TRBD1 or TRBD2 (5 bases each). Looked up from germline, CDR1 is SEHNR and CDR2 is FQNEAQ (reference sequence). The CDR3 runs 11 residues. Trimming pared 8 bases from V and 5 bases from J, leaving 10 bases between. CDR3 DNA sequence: TGTGCCAGCGAGGGGAGCCACGAGCAGTACTTC. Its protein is CASEGSHEQYF. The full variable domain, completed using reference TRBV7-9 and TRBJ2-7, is DTGVSQNPRHKITKRGQNVTFRCDPISEHNRLYWYRQTLGQGPEFLTYFQNEAQLEKSRLLSDRFSAERPKGSFSTLEIQRTEQGDSAMYLCASEGSHEQYFGPGTRLTVT.

This CDR3 reads CASSVGGQGSLYGYTF. In DNA, the CDR3 is TGTGCCAGCAGCGTAGGTGGGCAGGGCTCTCTCTATGGCTACACCTTC. The chain recombines TRBV9 with TRBJ1-2, with a possible D match to TRBD1 (5 bases). From germline, CDR1 is SGDLS and CDR2 YYNGEE. The CDR3 is 16 residues long. V was shortened by 0 bases and J by 4 bases, with 16 bases between the two germline ends.

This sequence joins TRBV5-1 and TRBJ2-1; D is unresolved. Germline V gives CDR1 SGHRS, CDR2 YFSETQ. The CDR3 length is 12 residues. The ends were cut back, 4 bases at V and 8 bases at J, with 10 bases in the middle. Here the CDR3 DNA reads TGCGCCAGCAGCAGGCTTTCAGATGAGCAGTTCTTC. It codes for CASSRLSDEQFF.

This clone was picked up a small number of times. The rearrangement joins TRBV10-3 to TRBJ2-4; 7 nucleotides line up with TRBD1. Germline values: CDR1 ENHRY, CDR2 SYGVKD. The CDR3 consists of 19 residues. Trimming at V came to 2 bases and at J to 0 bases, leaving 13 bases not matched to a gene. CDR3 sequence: CAISELTGLDGGAKNIQYF. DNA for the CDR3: TGTGCCATCAGTGAGCTGACAGGGCTCGATGGCGGAGCCAAAAACATTCAGTACTTC.

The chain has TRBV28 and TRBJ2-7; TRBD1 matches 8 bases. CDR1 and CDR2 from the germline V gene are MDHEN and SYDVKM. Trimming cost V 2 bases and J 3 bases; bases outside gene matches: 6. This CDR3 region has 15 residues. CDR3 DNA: TGTGCCAGCAGTTTAGTAGGAACAGGGGGCTACGAGCAGTACTTC. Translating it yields CASSLVGTGGYEQYF. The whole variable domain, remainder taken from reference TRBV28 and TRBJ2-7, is DVKVTQSSRYLVKRTGEKVFLECVQDMDHENMFWYRQDPGLGLRLIYFSYDVKMKEKGDIPEGYSVSREKKERFSLILESASTNQTSMYLCASSLVGTGGYEQYFGPGTRLTVT.

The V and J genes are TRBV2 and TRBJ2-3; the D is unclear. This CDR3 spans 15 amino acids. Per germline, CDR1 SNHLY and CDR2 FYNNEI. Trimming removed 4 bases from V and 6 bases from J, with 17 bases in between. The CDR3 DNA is TGTGCCAGCAGTGGGGAAAGGGTTTGGACGGATACGCAGTATTTT. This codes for CASSGERVWTDTQYF.

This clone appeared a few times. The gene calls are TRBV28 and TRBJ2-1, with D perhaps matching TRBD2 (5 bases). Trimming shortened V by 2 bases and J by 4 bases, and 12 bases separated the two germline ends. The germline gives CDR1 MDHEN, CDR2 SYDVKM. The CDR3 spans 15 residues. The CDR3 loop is CASSLRGLLYNEQFF. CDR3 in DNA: TGTGCCAGCAGTTTAAGAGGACTCCTTTACAATGAGCAGTTCTTC.

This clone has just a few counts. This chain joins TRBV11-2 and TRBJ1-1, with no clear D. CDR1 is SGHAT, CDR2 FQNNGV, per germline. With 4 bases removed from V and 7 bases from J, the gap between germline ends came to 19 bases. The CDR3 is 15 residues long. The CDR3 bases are TGTGCCAGCAGCTCCGTAGGACCAGACCGGGATGAAGCTTTCTTT. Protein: CASSSVGPDRDEAFF. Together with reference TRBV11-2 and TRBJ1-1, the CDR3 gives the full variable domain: EAGVAQSPRYKIIEKRQSVAFWCNPISGHATLYWYQQILGQGPKLLIQFQNNGVVDDSQLPKDRFSAERLKGVDSTLKIQPAKLEDSAVYLCASSSVGPDRDEAFFGQGTRLTVV.

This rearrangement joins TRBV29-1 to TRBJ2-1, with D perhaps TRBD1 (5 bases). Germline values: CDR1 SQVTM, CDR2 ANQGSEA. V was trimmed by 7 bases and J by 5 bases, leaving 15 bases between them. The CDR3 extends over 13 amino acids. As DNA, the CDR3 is TGCAGCGCACCAGGGTACCCCCACAATGAGCAGTTCTTC. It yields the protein CSAPGYPHNEQFF.

The DNA of the CDR3 is TGTGCCAGCAGCCGCCCGGGACAGGGGAGCTATGGCTACACCTTC. This encodes CASSRPGQGSYGYTF. This sequence joins TRBV13 and TRBJ1-2; 10 bases align to TRBD1. V dropped 5 bases and J dropped 4; count of bases not matched to a gene: 7. The V gene's germline CDR1 is PRHDT and CDR2 FYEKMQ (reference sequence). The CDR3 extends over 15 amino acids.

The CDR3 DNA sequence: TGCAGCGTTGACATAATGGGGTGGCGGGGAACCTACGAGCAGTACTTC. Amino acids: CSVDIMGWRGTYEQYF. V gene TRBV29-1 combines with J gene TRBJ2-7, with TRBD2 as a possible D gene (6 bases). V was cut by 3 bases and J by 2 bases, with 20 bases left in between. CDR1 and CDR2 from the germline V gene are SQVTM and ANQGSEA. The CDR3 sequence is 16 residues long.

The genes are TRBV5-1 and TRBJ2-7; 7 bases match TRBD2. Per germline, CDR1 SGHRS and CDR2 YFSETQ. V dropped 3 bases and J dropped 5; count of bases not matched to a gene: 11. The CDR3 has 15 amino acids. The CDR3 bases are TGCGCCAGCAGCTCCGAAGTTTGGGGGAGGGACGAGCAGTACTTC. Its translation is CASSSEVWGRDEQYF.

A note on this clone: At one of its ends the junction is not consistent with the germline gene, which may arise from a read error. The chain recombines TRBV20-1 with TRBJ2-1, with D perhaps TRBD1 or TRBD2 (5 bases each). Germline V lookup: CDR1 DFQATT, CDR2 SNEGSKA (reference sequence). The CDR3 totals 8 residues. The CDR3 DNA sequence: TGCAGTGGGGACCCATCCATCTTC. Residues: CSGDPSIF.

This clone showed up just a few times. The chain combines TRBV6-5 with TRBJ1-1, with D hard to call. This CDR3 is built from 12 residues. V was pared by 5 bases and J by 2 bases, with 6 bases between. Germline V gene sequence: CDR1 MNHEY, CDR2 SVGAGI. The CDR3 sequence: CASSRGNTEAFF. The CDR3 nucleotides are TGTGCCAGCAGTCGGGGTAACACTGAAGCTTTCTTT.

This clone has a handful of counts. For the CDR3, the DNA is TGTGCCAGCGGAATACTAGCGGGGGCCTTGGGGGAGCTGTTTTTT. Translation gives CASGILAGALGELFF. J is TRBJ2-2 and V is TRBV5-4, with 11 bases lining up with TRBD2. Unmatched junction bases numbered 10, after V lost 7 bases and J lost 8 bases. The CDR3 is made up of 15 amino acids. CDR1 is SGHNT, CDR2 YYREEE, per germline (reference sequence).

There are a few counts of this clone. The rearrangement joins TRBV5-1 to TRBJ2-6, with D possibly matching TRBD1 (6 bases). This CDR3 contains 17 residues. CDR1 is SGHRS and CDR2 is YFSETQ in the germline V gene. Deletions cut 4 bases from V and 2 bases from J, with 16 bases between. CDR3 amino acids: CASSIEYRVPGANVLTF. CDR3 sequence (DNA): TGCGCCAGCAGCATCGAATACAGGGTACCTGGGGCCAACGTCCTGACTTTC. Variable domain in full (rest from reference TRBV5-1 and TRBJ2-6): KAGVTQTPRYLIKTRGQQVTLSCSPISGHRSVSWYQQTPGQGLQFLFEYFSETQRNKGNFPGRFSGRQFSNSRSEMNVSTLELGDSALYLCASSIEYRVPGANVLTFGAGSRLTVL.

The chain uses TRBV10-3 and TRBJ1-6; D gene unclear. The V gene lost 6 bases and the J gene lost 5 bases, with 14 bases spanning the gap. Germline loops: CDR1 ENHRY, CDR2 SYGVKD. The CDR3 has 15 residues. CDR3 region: CAISRMEGNNSPLHF. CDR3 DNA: TGTGCCATCAGCCGCATGGAGGGAAATAATTCACCCCTCCACTTT.

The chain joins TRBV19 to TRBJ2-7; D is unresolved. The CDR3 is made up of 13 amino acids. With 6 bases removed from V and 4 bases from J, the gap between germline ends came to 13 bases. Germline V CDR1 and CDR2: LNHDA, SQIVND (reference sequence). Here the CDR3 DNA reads TGTGCCAGTAGCCCAAGGACCCCTTACGAGCAGTACTTC. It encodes CASSPRTPYEQYF.

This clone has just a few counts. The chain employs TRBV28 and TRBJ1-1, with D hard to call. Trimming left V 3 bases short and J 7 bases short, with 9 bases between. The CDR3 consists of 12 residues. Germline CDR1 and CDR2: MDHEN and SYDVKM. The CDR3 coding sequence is TGTGCCAGCAGTTTCAGGAGAGGTGAAGCTTTCTTT. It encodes CASSFRRGEAFF.

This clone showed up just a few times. In DNA form, the CDR3 reads TGCGCCAGCAGCTTGGGCCATACTGAAGCTTTCTTT. Protein: CASSLGHTEAFF. The gene calls are TRBV5-1 and TRBJ1-1; D is unclear. Germline V lookup: CDR1 SGHRS, CDR2 YFSETQ. The CDR3 loop spans 12 amino acids. The V end was cut by 0 bases, the J end by 5 bases, with 5 bases between.

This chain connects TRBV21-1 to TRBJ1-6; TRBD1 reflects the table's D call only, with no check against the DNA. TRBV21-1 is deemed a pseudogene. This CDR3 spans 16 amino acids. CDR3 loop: CASSKMEQGLDSPLHF. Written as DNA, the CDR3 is TGTGCCAGCAGCAAAATGGAACAGGGCCTCGATTCACCCCTCCACTTT.

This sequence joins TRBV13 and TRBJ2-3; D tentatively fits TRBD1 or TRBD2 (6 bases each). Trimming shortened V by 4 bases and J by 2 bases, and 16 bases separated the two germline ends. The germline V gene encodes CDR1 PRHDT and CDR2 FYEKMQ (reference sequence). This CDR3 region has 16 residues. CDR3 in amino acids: CASSSFRGRSTDTQYF. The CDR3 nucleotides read TGTGCCAGCAGCTCCTTCCGGGGGCGGTCCACAGATACGCAGTATTTT.

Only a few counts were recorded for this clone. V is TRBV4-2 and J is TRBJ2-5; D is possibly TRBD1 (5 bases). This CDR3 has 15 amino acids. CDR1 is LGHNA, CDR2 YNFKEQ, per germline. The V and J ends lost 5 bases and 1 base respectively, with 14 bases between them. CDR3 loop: CASSGQGRVQETQYF. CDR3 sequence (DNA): TGTGCCAGCAGCGGCCAGGGCAGGGTCCAAGAGACCCAGTACTTC.